The 30 T cell receptor beta chains listed next were all sequenced from one sample in a study of cytomegalovirus exposure and HLA in healthy donors. It was with 60 Vbeta and 13 Jbeta primers that the PCR ran. Sequencing was performed with immunoSEQ multiplex PCR; in TCRdb, only in-frame clones are kept and a portion is missing. The top ten hold about 2% of the sample, which has 130,000 or so clones, 70% to 85% seen once. The sequencing sample was made of PBMCs. Every receptor here comes from a man aged 35-49 years in good health and CMV-seronegative.

This clone was seen more than once but under ten times. The genes are TRBV28 and TRBJ2-7; D possibly corresponds to TRBD1 (5 bases). Germline lookup yields CDR1 MDHEN and CDR2 SYDVKM. Trimming cost V 2 bases and J 0 bases, with 11 bases left between them. This CDR3 is built from 15 residues. CDR3 bases: TGTGCCAGCAGTTTAAGGGGCCTAAGCTCCTACGAGCAGTACTTC. This codes for CASSLRGLSSYEQYF.

The chain couples TRBV4-1 to TRBJ2-5, with TRBD2 matching 8 bases. Unmatched junction bases numbered 13, after V lost 5 bases and J lost 2 bases. CDR3 length equals 17 residues. Germline-derived CDR1 and CDR2 are MGHRA and YSYEKL. The CDR3, as DNA: TGCGCCAGCAGCTTCCGGGGGGGGGTATTAGGGCAAGAGACCCAGTACTTC. This translates into CASSFRGGVLGQETQYF.

The gene calls are TRBV7-2 and TRBJ1-5; 8 positions agree with TRBD1. CDR1 SGHTA and CDR2 FQGNSA come from the germline V gene. V was pared by 4 bases and J by 1 base, with 6 bases of the junction left unmatched. The CDR3 totals 16 residues. The CDR3 region is CASSSGQGISNQPQHF. The CDR3 DNA sequence: TGTGCCAGCAGCTCCGGACAGGGAATCAGCAATCAGCCCCAGCATTTT.

The chain uses TRBV19 and TRBJ2-7; possible D gene TRBD1, 5 bases. V was trimmed by 3 bases and J by 3 bases, leaving 15 bases between them. There are 15 residues in the CDR3. CDR1 and CDR2 from the germline V gene are LNHDA and SQIVND (reference sequence). This chain's CDR3 is CASSILTGIGYEQYF. CDR3 DNA sequence: TGTGCCAGTAGTATTCTAACAGGAATAGGCTACGAGCAGTACTTC.

The chain combines TRBV19 with TRBJ2-2; the D gene is possibly TRBD1 (6 bases). V dropped 11 bases and J dropped 1 base, with 14 bases sitting between them. The CDR3 consists of 14 residues. In germline, CDR1 is LNHDA, CDR2 SQIVND (reference sequence). DNA for the CDR3: TGTGCCGTACAGAGGGGACAGAACACCGGGGAGCTGTTTTTT. The encoded protein is CAVQRGQNTGELFF. The full variable domain, completed using reference TRBV19 and TRBJ2-2, is DGGITQSPKYLFRKEGQNVTLSCEQNLNHDAMYWYRQDPGQGLRLIYYSQIVNDFQKGDIAEGYSVSREKKESFPLTVTSAQKNPTAFYLCAVQRGQNTGELFFGEGSRLTVL.

This clone was recorded a few times. This chain connects TRBV19 to TRBJ2-2, with 8 bases identical to TRBD1. The J segment lost 3 bases and the V segment lost 7 bases, leaving 1 base of the junction unmatched. Germline CDR1 is LNHDA and CDR2 is SQIVND (reference sequence). This CDR3 has 13 amino acids. For the CDR3, the DNA is TGTGCCAGTACACAGGGGGACACCGGGGAGCTGTTTTTT. This sequence encodes CASTQGDTGELFF.

This chain connects TRBV5-5 to TRBJ2-2, with 14 bases that match TRBD2. V was clipped by 8 bases and J by 7 bases; unmatched bases: 7. The CDR3 covers 15 residues. CDR1 is SGHKS, CDR2 YYEKEE, per germline (reference sequence). DNA of the CDR3: TGTGCCAGTCAAGGGACTAGCGGGAGTATCGGGGAGCTGTTTTTT. Residues: CASQGTSGSIGELFF.

The chain carries TRBV5-6 and TRBJ1-5; D gene uncertain. The CDR3 spans 14 residues. V lost 7 bases to trimming and J lost 2 bases, with 13 bases between them. Germline assignment: CDR1 SGHDT and CDR2 YYEEEE. The DNA of the CDR3 is TGTGCCAGCGAGAGGGCGACGGGCAATCAGCCCCAGCATTTT. It is translated as CASERATGNQPQHF. Variable domain in full (rest from reference TRBV5-6 and TRBJ1-5): DAGVTQSPTHLIKTRGQQVTLRCSPKSGHDTVSWYQQALGQGPQFIFQYYEEEERQRGNFPDRFSGHQFPNYSSELNVNALLLGDSALYLCASERATGNQPQHFGDGTRLSIL.

The chain links TRBV6-5 to TRBJ2-7; TRBD2 aligns across 11 bases. The CDR3 loop spans 15 amino acids. The V gene end was trimmed by 8 bases and the J gene end by 5 bases; junction bases not matched to a gene: 11. Germline assignment: CDR1 MNHEY and CDR2 SVGAGI. CDR3 loop: CASWNPGLAVHEQYF. The CDR3 DNA is TGTGCCAGCTGGAACCCGGGACTAGCGGTCCACGAGCAGTACTTC.

Points on this clone: At one boundary the junction diverges from the germline segment, which might be a read error. This rearrangement joins TRBV6-1 to TRBJ2-6; D may be TRBD1 (6 bases). Germline values: CDR1 MNHNS, CDR2 SASEGT. This CDR3 spans 14 amino acids. CDR3 DNA sequence: TGTGCCAGCGACAGGCGCTCTGGGGCCAACGGCCTGACTTTC. Amino acid sequence: CASDRRSGANGLTF.

V and J are TRBV18 and TRBJ2-5; TRBD1 matches 8 bases. The DNA matches TRBJ2-7 better at its end, which makes the J call doubtful. Germline V gives CDR1 KGHSH, CDR2 LQKENI. The CDR3 totals 17 residues. The DNA for the CDR3 is TGTGCCAGCTCACCATATTCCCTTCAGGGGGCATCCTACGAGCAGTACTTC. Encoded protein: CASSPYSLQGASYEQYF.

J is TRBJ2-7 and V is TRBV19; D is perhaps TRBD1 (6 bases). Between the trimmed V and J ends, which lost 5 bases and 3 bases, there was a span of 14 bases. The germline CDR1 and CDR2 sequences are LNHDA and SQIVND (reference sequence). This CDR3 has 14 residues. The CDR3 bases are TGTGCCAGTAGTGTCTCCGGGACAAACTACGAGCAGTACTTC. It is translated as CASSVSGTNYEQYF.

Only one count was recorded for this clone. In nucleotides, the CDR3 is TGTGCCAGTGGTAGCGGGGGGGTTCTTTTTACCGGGGAGCTGTTTTTT. Residues: CASGSGGVLFTGELFF. The chain employs TRBV19 and TRBJ2-2; 11 bases are shared with TRBD2. CDR3 length: 16 amino acids. V was clipped by 8 bases and J by 5 bases; unmatched bases: 10. The germline CDR1 and CDR2 sequences are LNHDA and SQIVND (reference sequence).

This chain links TRBV28 with TRBJ2-7; 9 nucleotides match TRBD1. The CDR3 extends over 13 amino acids. CDR1 and CDR2 from the germline V gene are MDHEN and SYDVKM. V was pared by 7 bases and J by 2 bases, with 3 bases of the junction left unmatched. CDR3 protein: CASIGTGTYEQYF. For the CDR3, the DNA is TGTGCCAGCATCGGGACAGGGACCTACGAGCAGTACTTC.

This clone was counted a few times. The V call is TRBV5-1, the J call TRBJ2-7, with a weak D call TRBD2 (6 bases). CDR1 and CDR2 (germline): SGHRS, YFSETQ. The V gene lost 0 bases and the J gene lost 7 bases, with 11 bases spanning the gap. CDR3 size: 13 residues. CDR3 residues: CASSLAGDWEQYF. CDR3 bases: TGCGCCAGCAGCTTGGCCGGGGACTGGGAGCAGTACTTC.

This chain joins TRBV28 and TRBJ2-3, with 8 positions matching TRBD1. This CDR3 is 17 amino acids long. V gave up 0 bases and J gave up 3 bases; unmatched junction bases: 8. The V gene's germline CDR1 is MDHEN and CDR2 SYDVKM. CDR3 loop: CASSLWGQAPPTDTQYF. The CDR3 DNA reads TGTGCCAGCAGTTTATGGGGACAGGCCCCCCCTACAGATACGCAGTATTTT.

This clone occurred a few times. This chain connects TRBV7-2 to TRBJ1-2; 8 bases match TRBD1. The junction had 5 bases not matched to a gene; V was cut back by 5 bases and J by 0 bases. Germline V gives CDR1 SGHTA, CDR2 FQGNSA. The CDR3 length is 15 residues. CDR3: CASSPQGATNYGYTF. CDR3 coding DNA: TGTGCCAGCAGCCCCCAGGGGGCGACTAACTATGGCTACACCTTC.

The CDR3 sequence is CSVDVGGRGTEAFF. CDR3 nucleotide sequence: TGCAGCGTGGACGTCGGGGGACGGGGAACTGAAGCTTTCTTT. V gene TRBV29-1 combines with J gene TRBJ1-1, with D possibly matching TRBD1 (5 bases). The germline V gene has CDR1 SQVTM and CDR2 ANQGSEA. V was shortened by 6 bases and J by 5 bases, with 19 bases between the two germline ends. The CDR3 length is 14 residues.

This clone was counted only a few times. The V and J genes are TRBV2 and TRBJ2-2; TRBD1 might be the D (6 bases). CDR1 and CDR2 from the germline V gene are SNHLY and FYNNEI. Trimming removed 8 bases from V and 8 bases from J, with 30 bases in between. This CDR3 comprises 18 residues. CDR3 DNA: TGTGCCAGCCAAGGGGACACCAGGGATTGGAATAGACTAGGGGAGCTGTTTTTT. Encoded protein: CASQGDTRDWNRLGELFF.

Turning to this clone: Since no conserved phenylalanine or tryptophan closes the CDR3, a read error is the likely cause. The CDR3 reads CASSELVSDYGYTL. The DNA of the CDR3 is TGTGCCAGCAGTGAATTAGTGTCAGACTATGGCTACACCCTC. V usage is TRBV2 and J usage is TRBJ1-2, with D unclear. Trimming left V 2 bases short and J 3 bases short, with 10 bases between. Per the germline V gene, CDR1 is SNHLY and CDR2 is FYNNEI. The CDR3 has 14 residues.

This chain's CDR3 is CASNKPGLGSYEQYF. The CDR3 DNA sequence: TGTGCCAGCAACAAACCGGGACTCGGATCCTACGAGCAGTACTTC. The chain recombines TRBV28 with TRBJ2-5; D might be TRBD2 (6 bases). The closer fit of TRBJ2-7 to the DNA end suggests the J call may be wrong. CDR3 size: 15 residues. CDR1 and CDR2 from the germline V gene are MDHEN and SYDVKM.

The chain employs TRBV13 and TRBJ1-4, with a weak D call TRBD1 (5 bases). The CDR3 extends over 13 amino acids. V was trimmed by 7 bases and J by 8 bases, leaving 14 bases between them. Germline V CDR1 and CDR2: PRHDT, FYEKMQ (reference sequence). CDR3 loop: CASTGRGLEKLFF. In nucleotides, the CDR3 is TGTGCCAGCACCGGGCGGGGGTTAGAAAAACTGTTTTTT. Supplemented by reference TRBV13 and TRBJ1-4, the full variable domain reads AAGVIQSPRHLIKEKRETATLKCYPIPRHDTVYWYQQGPGQDPQFLISFYEKMQSDKGSIPDRFSAQQFSDYHSELNMSSLELGDSALYFCASTGRGLEKLFFGSGTQLSVL.

This rearrangement joins TRBV6-1 to TRBJ1-1, with a possible D match to TRBD1 (5 bases). Germline loops: CDR1 MNHNS, CDR2 SASEGT. The ends were cut back, 5 bases at V and 5 bases at J, with 15 bases in the middle. This CDR3 spans 14 amino acids. The CDR3 spells CASSPLTEWTEAFF. CDR3 coding DNA: TGTGCCAGCAGTCCCTTGACAGAATGGACTGAAGCTTTCTTT.

The chain carries TRBV11-2 and TRBJ2-7; a possible D gene is TRBD2 (7 bases). The CDR3 runs 13 residues. The germline gives CDR1 SGHAT, CDR2 FQNNGV. V lost 1 base, J lost 5 bases, and 9 bases lay in between. The CDR3 is CASSLVGGHEQYF. CDR3 nucleotides: TGTGCCAGCAGCTTAGTGGGGGGGCACGAGCAGTACTTC.

J is TRBJ2-1 and V is TRBV5-4; TRBD2 matches at 9 bases. Germline V gene sequence: CDR1 SGHNT, CDR2 YYREEE (reference sequence). CDR3 length equals 18 residues. The V gene end was trimmed by 1 base and the J gene end by 2 bases; junction bases not matched to a gene: 10. The CDR3 nucleotides read TGTGCCAGCAGCTTGTCGCTTGATCGGACTAGCGCCTACAATGAGCAGTTCTTC. Amino acid sequence: CASSLSLDRTSAYNEQFF.

The chain uses TRBV19 and TRBJ1-2; possible D gene TRBD1, 5 bases. This CDR3 is 13 amino acids long. Germline V lookup: CDR1 LNHDA, CDR2 SQIVND (reference sequence). V was trimmed by 3 bases and J by 11 bases, leaving 16 bases between them. CDR3 coding DNA: TGTGCCAGTAGTATCGGGACGGGGGGTATATACACCTTC. Encoded protein: CASSIGTGGIYTF.

A few counts support this clone. This chain connects TRBV25-1 to TRBJ2-3; perhaps TRBD1 as D (6 bases). CDR3 length equals 13 residues. Germline-derived CDR1 and CDR2 are MGHDK and SYGVNS. The V end was cut by 7 bases, the J end by 2 bases, with 10 bases between. The CDR3 coding sequence is TGTGCCAGCAACACAGGGTTCACAGATACGCAGTATTTT. Its protein is CASNTGFTDTQYF.

The genes are TRBV14 and TRBJ2-7; perhaps TRBD1 as D (6 bases). This CDR3 is 15 amino acids long. Germline CDR1 reads SGHDN; CDR2 reads FVKESK. Deletions cut 3 bases from V and 0 bases from J, with 12 bases between. The CDR3 sequence is CASSHLTGSSYEQYF. In nucleotides, the CDR3 is TGTGCCAGCAGCCATCTGACAGGTTCCTCCTACGAGCAGTACTTC.

This clone was observed a few times. The chain carries TRBV5-1 and TRBJ2-7, with D possibly being TRBD1 (6 bases). CDR3 length: 12 residues. Germline assignment: CDR1 SGHRS and CDR2 YFSETQ. Trimming took off 4 bases at V and 5 bases at J, with 10 bases between the two ends. The CDR3 is CASSPNRDEQYF. Written as DNA, the CDR3 is TGCGCCAGCAGCCCGAACAGGGACGAGCAGTACTTC.

This clone was detected once. J is TRBJ2-5 and V is TRBV9; D gene ambiguous. The end of the DNA fits TRBJ2-7 better, so the J call may be wrong. The CDR3 covers 15 residues. CDR1 and CDR2 from the germline V gene are SGDLS and YYNGEE. CDR3 sequence reads: CASSVAIDSRYEQYF. CDR3 in DNA: TGTGCCAGCAGCGTAGCTATAGACTCCCGATACGAGCAGTACTTC.